This T cell receptor (beta chain) is from a study of tumour-infiltrating T cells in Burkitt lymphoma. Study as a whole: Patients covered every epidemiological subtype of Burkitt lymphoma. Repertoire clonality predicted overall and progression-free survival. Broader study findings: Several public clonotypes were shared across many Burkitt lymphoma patients.

This clone has just a few counts. Its specificity is unknown. Method: immunoSEQ multiplex PCR; TCRdb's copy keeps in-frame clones and lacks some. This table holds 46,000 or so clones, less than 40% found once. V lost 4 bases and J lost 4; bases outside the gene matches: 9. From germline, CDR1 is SQVTM and CDR2 ANQGSEA. The CDR3 consists of 14 residues. What was sequenced was tumor tissue. The clonotype comes from a human donor with Burkitt lymphoma. The chain employs TRBV29-1 and TRBJ2-5; 7 bases map to TRBD1. CDR3 loop: CSVGQGLGGETQYF. In DNA form, the CDR3 reads TGCAGCGTTGGACAGGGATTAGGGGGAGAGACCCAGTACTTC.